Given below is one T cell receptor (beta chain) in context. The cohort comprised adults aged about 18 to 100 years residing in approximately 22 US areas. This sample stems from a study of blood T cell repertoires in COVID-19. Study context: Acute and convalescent COVID-19 specimens originated in the United States, Italy and Spain. Sources were T cells, B-cell-depleted T cells, or PBMCs; the material itself was cDNA or gDNA.

Methods used by the authors: Reference gene primers were amplified, and this amplification served to estimate nucleated cell counts. The repertoire was sequenced with immunoSEQ multiplex PCR; TCRdb's copy has only in-frame clones and lacks some. D and trimming come from the DNA, and the V and J calls and clone size come from that table. This table holds around 250,000 clones, approximately 82% found once. The ends were cut back, 0 bases at V and 4 bases at J, with 5 bases in the middle. From germline, CDR1 is SGDLS and CDR2 YYNGEE. The CDR3 contains 13 residues. The sequenced sample was PBMCs or T cells enriched from blood (not recorded which). This chain connects TRBV9 to TRBJ1-5; D is unresolved. The sequence derives from a man aged 40-49 years who had been exposed to COVID-19. CDR3 coding DNA: TGTGCCAGCAGCGTAGAGGAGAATCAGCCCCAGCATTTT. Protein sequence: CASSVEENQPQHF. Together with reference TRBV9 and TRBJ1-5, the CDR3 gives the full variable domain: DSGVTQTPKHLITATGQRVTLRCSPRSGDLSVYWYQQSLDQGLQFLIQYYNGEERAKGNILERFSAQQFPDLHSELNLSSLELGDSALYFCASSVEENQPQHFGDGTRLSIL.